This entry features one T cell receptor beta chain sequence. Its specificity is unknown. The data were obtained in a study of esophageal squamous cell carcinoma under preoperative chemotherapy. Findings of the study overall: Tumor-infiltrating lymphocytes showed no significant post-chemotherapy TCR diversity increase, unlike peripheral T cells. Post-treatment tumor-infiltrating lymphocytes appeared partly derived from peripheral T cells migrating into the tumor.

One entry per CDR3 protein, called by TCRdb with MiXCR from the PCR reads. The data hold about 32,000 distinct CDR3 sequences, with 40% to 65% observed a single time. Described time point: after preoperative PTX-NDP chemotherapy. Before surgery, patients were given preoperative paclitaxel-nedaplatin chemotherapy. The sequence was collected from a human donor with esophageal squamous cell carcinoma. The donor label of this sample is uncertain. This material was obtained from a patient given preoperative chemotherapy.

CDR3: CAGGQGTRGPDTQYF. As DNA, the CDR3 is TGTGCCGGGGGCCAAGGGACCCGCGGCCCAGATACCCAGTACTTC. J is TRBJ2-5 and V is TRBV7-3, with D maybe TRBD1 (6 bases). Germline lookup yields CDR1 SGHTA and CDR2 FQGTGA. This CDR3 comprises 15 residues. The V and J ends lost 11 bases and 8 bases respectively, with 27 bases between them.